These 26 T cell receptor beta chains share one sample of origin, sequenced in a study of cytomegalovirus exposure and HLA in healthy donors. PCR amplification relied on 60 Vbeta primers (plus 13 Jbeta primers). Method: immunoSEQ multiplex PCR; TCRdb's copy keeps in-frame clones and lacks some. The data contain 200,000 to 250,000 clones, roughly 80% of them seen just once; the ten biggest clones take up 2.9%. Sequenced input: PBMCs. Receptor source: a man aged 30 to 45 in good health and CMV-seronegative.

V usage is TRBV5-4 and J usage is TRBJ2-7; maybe TRBD2 (5 bases). V was shortened by 2 bases and J by 6 bases, with 12 bases between the two germline ends. Germline V gene lookup returns CDR1 SGHNT and CDR2 YYREEE (reference sequence). CDR3 length: 13 amino acids. DNA for the CDR3: TGTGCCAGCAGCTTAGGTATCGGGGTCGAGCAGTACTTC. This encodes CASSLGIGVEQYF.

Worth noting for this clone: The sample carries other DNA sequences with the same CDR3. This chain joins TRBV6-5 and TRBJ1-6, with a possible D match to TRBD1 (5 bases). Germline CDR1 MNHEY, CDR2 SVGAGI. This CDR3 has 16 amino acids. The V end was cut by 0 bases, the J end by 5 bases, with 11 bases between. CDR3 sequence (DNA): TGTGCCAGCAGTTACTCCTTGCAGGGTAATAATTCACCCCTCCACTTT. Protein sequence: CASSYSLQGNNSPLHF.

J is TRBJ1-1 and V is TRBV4-1; 7 nucleotides agree with TRBD1. CDR3 length equals 17 residues. The V gene end was trimmed by 0 bases and the J gene end by 1 base; junction bases not matched to a gene: 8. Germline loops: CDR1 MGHRA, CDR2 YSYEKL. This chain's CDR3 is CASSQDRNRGQNTEAFF. As DNA, the CDR3 is TGCGCCAGCAGCCAAGATAGAAACAGGGGCCAGAACACTGAAGCTTTCTTT.

The CDR3 here is CASSFDSGGSFYEQYF. The DNA for the CDR3 is TGCGCCAGCAGCTTTGATAGCGGGGGGTCCTTCTACGAGCAGTACTTC. The V and J genes are TRBV5-1 and TRBJ2-7; 10 bases fit TRBD2. Per germline, CDR1 SGHRS and CDR2 YFSETQ. Trimming at V came to 2 bases and at J to 3 bases, leaving 8 bases not matched to a gene. This CDR3 spans 16 amino acids.

The CDR3 loop reads CASSPLEGASGYTF. As DNA, the CDR3 is TGTGCCAGCTCACCATTGGAGGGGGCCAGCGGCTACACCTTC. This rearrangement joins TRBV18 to TRBJ1-2, with 7 nucleotides matching TRBD1. Trimming cost V 2 bases and J 8 bases; bases outside gene matches: 8. The germline CDR1 and CDR2 sequences are KGHSH and LQKENI. This CDR3 comprises 14 residues.

This clone was recorded once. The chain couples TRBV2 to TRBJ2-7; 8 nucleotides align to TRBD1. CDR1 and CDR2 from the germline V gene are SNHLY and FYNNEI. The CDR3 is made up of 15 amino acids. V lost 3 bases to trimming and J lost 3 bases; unmatched junction nucleotides: 7. The CDR3 DNA sequence: TGTGCCAGCAGTGACGGGACAGGCCTATTCTACGAGCAGTACTTC. This codes for CASSDGTGLFYEQYF.

In its sample, this clone was seen a few times. The CDR3, as DNA: TGTGCCAGCAGCGGGGGGACAGACTATGGCTACACCTTC. Translated, it gives CASSGGTDYGYTF. The chain joins TRBV5-6 to TRBJ1-2; 7 positions match TRBD1. CDR3 length: 13 residues. Unmatched junction bases numbered 3, after V lost 4 bases and J lost 3 bases. Germline CDR1 reads SGHDT; CDR2 reads YYEEEE.

The rearrangement links TRBV6-6 to TRBJ1-2; D uncertain. CDR1 MNHNY and CDR2 SVGAGI come from the germline V gene (reference sequence). CDR3 size: 12 residues. The V end lost 6 bases, the J end lost 11 bases, and 16 bases lay between the germline ends. DNA for the CDR3: TGTGCCAGCAGCGACCAAGTTTCGGGGTACACCTTC. This translates into CASSDQVSGYTF.

The chain carries TRBV7-8 and TRBJ1-2, with 8 bases identical to TRBD1. Germline CDR1 and CDR2: SGHVS and FQNEAQ. V lost 2 bases to trimming and J lost 8 bases; unmatched junction nucleotides: 10. This CDR3 region has 15 residues. The CDR3 DNA follows: TGTGCCAGCAGCTTATCAGACAGGGGCATCGGGGGCTACACCTTC. Its translation: CASSLSDRGIGGYTF.

V is TRBV28 and J is TRBJ1-1; no clear D gene. V was cut by 8 bases and J by 0 bases, with 13 bases left in between. Germline V gene lookup returns CDR1 MDHEN and CDR2 SYDVKM. This CDR3 has 14 residues. This CDR3 reads CASHSAEMNTEAFF. CDR3 nucleotides: TGTGCCAGCCATTCGGCGGAGATGAACACTGAAGCTTTCTTT. Full variable domain (missing parts from reference TRBV28 and TRBJ1-1): DVKVTQSSRYLVKRTGEKVFLECVQDMDHENMFWYRQDPGLGLRLIYFSYDVKMKEKGDIPEGYSVSREKKERFSLILESASTNQTSMYLCASHSAEMNTEAFFGQGTRLTVV.

V gene TRBV9 combines with J gene TRBJ2-7; perhaps TRBD1 as D (5 bases). Germline CDR1 reads SGDLS; CDR2 reads YYNGEE. V was pared by 4 bases and J by 1 base, with 9 bases between. This CDR3 has 13 amino acids. CDR3 DNA: TGTGCCAGCAGCACGCAGGGTTCCTACGAGCAGTACTTC. Amino acid sequence: CASSTQGSYEQYF.

The gene calls are TRBV5-6 and TRBJ2-1, with no clear D. Germline CDR1 and CDR2: SGHDT and YYEEEE. Trimming took 3 bases from V and 6 from J, leaving 16 bases between them. There are 15 residues in the CDR3. CDR3 sequence: CASSSSNEESNEQFF. CDR3 sequence (DNA): TGTGCCAGCAGCTCCTCTAACGAGGAATCCAATGAGCAGTTCTTC. Full variable domain (outside the CDR3, taken from reference TRBV5-6 and TRBJ2-1): DAGVTQSPTHLIKTRGQQVTLRCSPKSGHDTVSWYQQALGQGPQFIFQYYEEEERQRGNFPDRFSGHQFPNYSSELNVNALLLGDSALYLCASSSSNEESNEQFFGPGTRLTVL.

On this clone itself: One end of the junction fails to match germline, which may point to a read error. The V gene is TRBV7-9, the J gene TRBJ1-2; maybe TRBD1 (6 bases). Per the germline V gene, CDR1 is SEHNR and CDR2 is FQNEAQ (reference sequence). The CDR3 is made up of 16 amino acids. In DNA form, the CDR3 reads TGTTCCAGCAGCTTGGGACTAGTGACAGGCGAGTATGGCTACACCTTC. Its translation is CSSSLGLVTGEYGYTF.

The V gene is TRBV5-8, the J gene TRBJ1-1; D ambiguous. Per germline, CDR1 SGHTS and CDR2 YDEGEE. The CDR3 covers 11 residues. The germline V and J ends were trimmed by 4 bases and 8 bases, with 9 bases remaining between them. CDR3 protein: CASSLVLEAFF. The DNA of the CDR3 is TGTGCCAGCAGCCTAGTTTTAGAAGCTTTCTTT.

V is TRBV7-2 and J is TRBJ1-1; 7 nucleotides align to TRBD1. The junction had 3 bases not matched to a gene; V was cut back by 7 bases and J by 1 base. Germline V gene sequence: CDR1 SGHTA, CDR2 FQGNSA. This CDR3 comprises 13 residues. CDR3 region: CASKRGRNTEAFF. The CDR3 bases are TGTGCCAGCAAAAGGGGGCGGAACACTGAAGCTTTCTTT. Full variable domain (outside the CDR3, taken from reference TRBV7-2 and TRBJ1-1): GAGVSQSPSNKVTEKGKDVELRCDPISGHTALYWYRQSLGQGLEFLIYFQGNSAPDKSGLPSDRFSAERTGGSVSTLTIQRTQQEDSAVYLCASKRGRNTEAFFGQGTRLTVV.

The chain carries TRBV9 and TRBJ1-3; no firm D call. The CDR3 has 18 amino acids. V lost 0 bases and J lost 0, with 16 bases in between. In germline, CDR1 is SGDLS, CDR2 YYNGEE. Written as DNA, the CDR3 is TGTGCCAGCAGCGTAGGATCGGGAATCCCTAGCTCTGGAAACACCATATATTTT. Translating gives CASSVGSGIPSSGNTIYF. Combining the CDR3 with reference TRBV9 and TRBJ1-3 gives the whole variable domain DSGVTQTPKHLITATGQRVTLRCSPRSGDLSVYWYQQSLDQGLQFLIQYYNGEERAKGNILERFSAQQFPDLHSELNLSSLELGDSALYFCASSVGSGIPSSGNTIYFGEGSWLTVV.

This chain connects TRBV11-2 to TRBJ1-2; D is possibly TRBD1 (6 bases). Trimming removed 5 bases from V and 4 bases from J, with 14 bases in between. Looked up from germline, CDR1 is SGHAT and CDR2 is FQNNGV. This CDR3 spans 14 amino acids. The CDR3 loop is CASSAQQGFYGYTF. CDR3 sequence (DNA): TGTGCCAGCAGCGCACAACAGGGATTCTATGGCTACACCTTC. The entire variable domain, with the rest obtained from reference TRBV11-2 and TRBJ1-2, is as follows: EAGVAQSPRYKIIEKRQSVAFWCNPISGHATLYWYQQILGQGPKLLIQFQNNGVVDDSQLPKDRFSAERLKGVDSTLKIQPAKLEDSAVYLCASSAQQGFYGYTFGSGTRLTVV.

This chain links TRBV20-1 with TRBJ2-7; tentative D call: TRBD1 (6 bases). The CDR3 length is 11 residues. Trimming shortened V by 7 bases and J by 3 bases, and 10 bases separated the two germline ends. Germline V lookup: CDR1 DFQATT, CDR2 SNEGSKA (reference sequence). The CDR3 region has the DNA TGCAGTGTCACGGACAGCTACGAGCAGTACTTC. Translating gives CSVTDSYEQYF.

The chain is built from TRBV10-3 and TRBJ1-3; D is unresolved. Trimming took 7 bases from V and 4 from J, leaving 11 bases between them. The length of the CDR3 is 13 residues. Germline loops: CDR1 ENHRY, CDR2 SYGVKD. In nucleotides, the CDR3 is TGTGCCATCATGGGAGGGCCCGGAAACACCATATATTTT. Its protein product is CAIMGGPGNTIYF.

The CDR3 DNA reads as TGCGCCAGCAGCTGGGCCGTAGGACAGGGGTCCGAGCAGTACTTC. This translates into CASSWAVGQGSEQYF. The chain recombines TRBV5-1 with TRBJ2-7; TRBD1 matches at 9 bases. In germline, CDR1 is SGHRS, CDR2 YFSETQ. Trimming at V came to 3 bases and at J to 6 bases, leaving 10 bases not matched to a gene. The CDR3 runs to 15 residues.

This rearrangement joins TRBV5-1 to TRBJ2-7; 16 bases map to TRBD2. The germline gives CDR1 SGHRS, CDR2 YFSETQ. Trimming removed 4 bases from V and 4 bases from J; junction bases left unmatched: 5. The CDR3 covers 16 residues. The CDR3: CASSAGLAGGPYEQYF. CDR3 coding DNA: TGCGCCAGCAGCGCGGGACTAGCGGGGGGGCCGTACGAGCAGTACTTC.

The chain employs TRBV27 and TRBJ1-2; D is unresolved. This CDR3 is built from 15 residues. The V and J ends lost 3 bases and 2 bases respectively, with 13 bases between them. Germline CDR1 MNHEY, CDR2 SMNVEV (reference sequence). The CDR3 is CASSFWAKSNYGYTF. The CDR3 nucleotides read TGTGCCAGCAGTTTTTGGGCTAAAAGCAACTATGGCTACACCTTC.

Remarks on this clone: An end of the junction differs from the germline gene, which may be a read error. The chain employs TRBV7-7 and TRBJ2-3, with 9 bases that match TRBD1. The CDR3 totals 18 residues. Germline V gene lookup returns CDR1 SSHAT and CDR2 FNYEAQ (reference sequence). For the CDR3, the DNA is TGTGCTAGCAGCTTAGGATGGACCGGGACAGGGAGCACAGATACGCAGTATTTT. It is translated as CASSLGWTGTGSTDTQYF.

V usage is TRBV5-6 and J usage is TRBJ1-2; the match to TRBD1 covers 12 bases. CDR1 is SGHDT, CDR2 YYEEEE, per germline. The CDR3 is 17 amino acids. The ends lost 0 bases at V and 8 bases at J; junction bases unmatched: 11. The DNA of the CDR3 is TGTGCCAGCAGCTTGGGGGGGACAGGGGGCGATCTTGGCGGCTACACCTTC. Amino acid sequence: CASSLGGTGGDLGGYTF.

About this clone itself: Relative to the germline gene, one junction end is altered; a read error may explain this. V is TRBV7-7 and J is TRBJ2-3; 10 positions agree with TRBD2. This CDR3 has 15 amino acids. Germline V lookup: CDR1 SSHAT, CDR2 FNYEAQ (reference sequence). CDR3 sequence (DNA): TGTGCTAGCAGCCCCGAAGCGGGGGGGCCTTATACGCAGTATTTT. This gives the protein CASSPEAGGPYTQYF.

The V and J genes are TRBV5-6 and TRBJ2-7, with TRBD1 matching over 9 bases. The CDR3 is 16 amino acids. Germline V gene sequence: CDR1 SGHDT, CDR2 YYEEEE. V shed 7 bases and J 3 bases; nucleotides not matched to a gene: 14. CDR3 nucleotide sequence: TGTGCCAGCTCGCCCTCTACGACAGGGGGGGACTACGAGCAGTACTTC. It is translated as CASSPSTTGGDYEQYF.